The clone carrying this T cell receptor (beta chain) was counted ten times or more. What it recognizes is unknown. TCR cDNA was made by 5'RACE template switching, adding a universal primer site and UMIs. TCRdb re-derived calls from the 5' RACE reads in MiXCR, one entry per CDR3 protein. Among fewer than 150,000 distinct CDR3 sequences listed, less than 9.5% were seen once. The sample is drawn from a study of T cells after yellow fever vaccination. Broader study findings: The study found a weaker secondary response that peaked faster, day 5 versus 15. Among all clonotypes, a small share was observed in both CD4 and CD8 compartments. Boosting was followed by the reappearance of most primary-vaccination clones (roughly 96% CD4, about 90% CD8).

Germline CDR1 reads SGHRS; CDR2 reads YFSETQ. V lost 1 base to trimming and J lost 6 bases, with 12 bases between them. The length of the CDR3 is 14 residues. The TCR comes from a man between 25 and 39 years old who received the YFV17D yellow fever vaccine. The specimen comprised CD4+ T cells sorted from PBMCs, sampled 5 days after the yellow fever booster vaccination. This sequence joins TRBV5-1 and TRBJ2-3; D not certain. The CDR3, as DNA: TGCGCCAGCAGCTTGAGCCCGGAGCGCGATACGCAGTATTTT. Translating gives CASSLSPERDTQYF.